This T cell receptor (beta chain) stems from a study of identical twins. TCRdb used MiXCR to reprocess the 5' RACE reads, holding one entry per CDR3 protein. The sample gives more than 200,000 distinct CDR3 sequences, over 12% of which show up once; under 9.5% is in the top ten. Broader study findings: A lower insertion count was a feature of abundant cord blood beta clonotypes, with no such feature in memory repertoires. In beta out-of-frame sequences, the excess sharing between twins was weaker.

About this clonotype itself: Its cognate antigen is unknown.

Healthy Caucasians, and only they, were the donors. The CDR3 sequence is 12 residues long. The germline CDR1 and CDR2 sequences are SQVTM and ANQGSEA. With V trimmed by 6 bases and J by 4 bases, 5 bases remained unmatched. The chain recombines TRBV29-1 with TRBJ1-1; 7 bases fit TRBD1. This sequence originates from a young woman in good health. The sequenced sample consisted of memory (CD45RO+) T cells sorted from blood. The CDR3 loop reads CSVTAGGTEAFF. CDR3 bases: TGCAGCGTGACGGCAGGGGGCACTGAAGCTTTCTTT.